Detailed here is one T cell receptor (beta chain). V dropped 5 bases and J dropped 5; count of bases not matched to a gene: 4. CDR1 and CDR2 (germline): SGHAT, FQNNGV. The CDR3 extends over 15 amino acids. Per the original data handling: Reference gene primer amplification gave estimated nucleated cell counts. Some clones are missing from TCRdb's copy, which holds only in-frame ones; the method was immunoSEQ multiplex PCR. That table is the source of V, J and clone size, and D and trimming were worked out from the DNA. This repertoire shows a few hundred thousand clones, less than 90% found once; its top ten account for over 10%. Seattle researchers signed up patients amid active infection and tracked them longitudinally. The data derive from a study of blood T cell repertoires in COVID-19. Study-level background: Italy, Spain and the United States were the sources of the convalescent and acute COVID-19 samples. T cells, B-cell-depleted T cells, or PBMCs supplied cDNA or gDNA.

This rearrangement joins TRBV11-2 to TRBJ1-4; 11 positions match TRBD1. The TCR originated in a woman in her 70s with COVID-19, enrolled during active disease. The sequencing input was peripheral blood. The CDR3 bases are TGTGCCAGCAGCCCAGGGGACAGGGGGAATGAAAAACTGTTTTTT. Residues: CASSPGDRGNEKLFF.